This T cell receptor beta chain was profiled in a study of T cell responses to AZD1222 COVID-19 vaccine. The data were produced by immunoSEQ multiplex PCR, yet TCRdb's version contains in-frame clones alone and is incomplete. The data show around 15,000 clones, with about 84% seen just once and 30% to 45% held by the top ten. The CDR3 runs to 13 residues. With V trimmed by 9 bases and J by 2 bases, 4 bases remained unmatched. Notes on this clone: Antigen: not known.

Notes on the study in general: Baseline antibody screening turned up just a handful of seropositive AZD1222 recipients. There were mostly white British donors and more females than males, and clonal diversity was possibly underestimated. Repertoires were obtained only post-peak T cell response.

The sequenced sample was peripheral blood, obtained 28 days after the second AZD1222 dose. The rearrangement uses TRBV12-3 or TRBV12-4 and TRBJ2-7; the match to TRBD2 covers 10 bases. This TCR was sampled from an adult who received the AZD1222 COVID-19 vaccine. For the CDR3, the DNA is TGTGCCAGTGGGACTAGCGTTCCCTACGAGCAGTACTTC. Translating gives CASGTSVPYEQYF.